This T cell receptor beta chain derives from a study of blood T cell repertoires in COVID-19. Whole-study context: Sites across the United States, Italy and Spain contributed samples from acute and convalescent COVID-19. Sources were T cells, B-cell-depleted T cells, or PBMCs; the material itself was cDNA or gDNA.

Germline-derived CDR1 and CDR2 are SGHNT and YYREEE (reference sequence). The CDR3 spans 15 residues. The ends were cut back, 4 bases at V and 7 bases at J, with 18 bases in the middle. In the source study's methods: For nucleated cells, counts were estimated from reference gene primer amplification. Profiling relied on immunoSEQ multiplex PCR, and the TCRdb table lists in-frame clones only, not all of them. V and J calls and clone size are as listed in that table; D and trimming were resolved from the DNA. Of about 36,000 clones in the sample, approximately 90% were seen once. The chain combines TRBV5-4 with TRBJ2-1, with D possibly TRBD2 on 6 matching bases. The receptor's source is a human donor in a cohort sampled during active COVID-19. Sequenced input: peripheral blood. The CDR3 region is CASSLPGDLANEQFF. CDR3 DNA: TGTGCCAGCAGCCTCCCTGGGGACTTAGCAAATGAGCAGTTCTTC.